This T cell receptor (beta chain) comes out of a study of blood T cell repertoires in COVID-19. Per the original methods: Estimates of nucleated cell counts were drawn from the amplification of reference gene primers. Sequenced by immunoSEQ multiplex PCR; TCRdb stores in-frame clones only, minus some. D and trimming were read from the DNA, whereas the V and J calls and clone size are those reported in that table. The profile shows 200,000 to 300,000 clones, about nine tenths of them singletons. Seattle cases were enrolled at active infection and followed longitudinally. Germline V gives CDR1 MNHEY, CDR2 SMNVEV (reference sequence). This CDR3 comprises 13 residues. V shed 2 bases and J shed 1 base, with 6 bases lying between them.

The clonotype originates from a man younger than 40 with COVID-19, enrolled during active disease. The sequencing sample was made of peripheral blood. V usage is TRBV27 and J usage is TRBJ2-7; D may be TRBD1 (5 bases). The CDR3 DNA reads TGTGCCAGCAGTTTACCAGGGTCCTACGAGCAGTACTTC. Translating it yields CASSLPGSYEQYF.